This TCR beta chain was documented in a study of CD8+CD57+ T cells in acquired aplastic anemia. Study at large: Mean yield of DNA from sorted CD4+ and CD8+ cells was 2.5 to 4 ug.

This clonotype was found a few times. At one of its ends the junction is not consistent with the germline gene, which may arise from a read error. TCR beta VDJ and CDR3 were profiled, and genomic DNA was the template. MiXCR was run by TCRdb on the reads, yielding one entry per CDR3 protein. The profile covers more than 250,000 distinct CDR3 sequences, with approximately 86% appearing a single time and 40% to 55% taken by the ten largest. Sequencing was done on patients that had shown CD8+CD57+ cell expansion by flow cytometry. The CDR3 extends over 15 amino acids. CDR1 is SGHVS, CDR2 FQNEAQ, per germline.

The material sequenced was sorted CD4+, CD8+, or CD8+CD57+ T cells (not recorded which) from PBMCs. The chain combines TRBV7-8 with TRBJ2-3; 11 positions match TRBD2. This sequence originates from a human donor with aplastic anemia. DNA of the CDR3: TGTGCCAGCAGCGTAGCGGGAGGGCCCGATACGCAGCATTATTTT. It specifies CASSVAGGPDTQHYF. Drawing the rest from reference TRBV7-8 and TRBJ2-3, the complete variable domain is GAGVSQSPRYKVAKRGQDVALRCDPISGHVSLFWYQQALGQGPEFLTYFQNEAQLDKSGLPSDRFFAERPEGSVSTLKIQRTQQEDSAVYLCASSVAGGPDTQHYFGPGTRLTVL.